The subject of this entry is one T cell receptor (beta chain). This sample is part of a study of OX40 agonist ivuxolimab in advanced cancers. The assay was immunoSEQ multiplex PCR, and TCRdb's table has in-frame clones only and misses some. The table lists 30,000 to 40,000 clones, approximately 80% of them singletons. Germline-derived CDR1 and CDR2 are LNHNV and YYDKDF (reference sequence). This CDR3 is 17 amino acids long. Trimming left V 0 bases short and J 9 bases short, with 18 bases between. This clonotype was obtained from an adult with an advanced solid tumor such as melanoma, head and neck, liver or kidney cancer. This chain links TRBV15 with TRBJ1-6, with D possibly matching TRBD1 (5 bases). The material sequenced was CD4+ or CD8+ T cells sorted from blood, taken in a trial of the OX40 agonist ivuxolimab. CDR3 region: CATSRDGGGRFGSPLHF. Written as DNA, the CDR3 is TGTGCCACCAGCAGAGATGGGGGGGGTCGTTTTGGTTCACCCCTCCACTTT.